The 20 T cell receptor beta chains below come from one sample, sequenced in a study of blood T cell repertoires in COVID-19. Generated by immunoSEQ multiplex PCR, the TCRdb table keeps only in-frame clones and is missing some. The sample yields some 250,000 clones, approximately 86% seen once. Sequenced input: peripheral blood. The receptors originated from a woman between 70 and 85 years old with active or convalescent COVID-19.

V usage is TRBV5-1 and J usage is TRBJ2-1, with TRBD2 identical over 8 bases. CDR3 length equals 16 residues. V was clipped by 5 bases and J by 3 bases; unmatched bases: 10. Germline CDR1 and CDR2: SGHRS and YFSETQ. CDR3 sequence (DNA): TGCGCCAGCAGACTACTAGCGGCCTCACTCTACAATGAGCAGTTCTTC. It codes for CASRLLAASLYNEQFF.

The chain uses TRBV12-3 or TRBV12-4 and TRBJ1-5; possibly TRBD1 for D (5 bases). The CDR3 is made up of 12 amino acids. With 7 bases removed from V and 6 bases from J, the gap between germline ends came to 10 bases. The CDR3 DNA is TGTGCCAGCACCAGGGTTGGTCAGCCCCAGCATTTT. Translation gives CASTRVGQPQHF.

The genes are TRBV20-1 and TRBJ2-3; D is unclear. The CDR3 spans 11 residues. Trimming took 7 bases from V and 0 from J, leaving 5 bases between them. The germline V gene has CDR1 DFQATT and CDR2 SNEGSKA (reference sequence). The CDR3 protein is CSVDSTDTQYF. The CDR3 coding sequence is TGCAGTGTAGATAGCACAGATACGCAGTATTTT.

V is TRBV13 and J is TRBJ2-5; D uncertain. CDR3 length: 14 residues. V was shortened by 4 bases and J by 9 bases, with 18 bases between the two germline ends. Germline-derived CDR1 and CDR2 are PRHDT and FYEKMQ (reference sequence). CDR3 sequence: CASSSRSATTPQYF. Here the CDR3 DNA reads TGTGCCAGCAGCTCCCGTAGTGCTACGACACCCCAGTACTTC. The full variable domain, its missing parts supplied by reference TRBV13 and TRBJ2-5, is AAGVIQSPRHLIKEKRETATLKCYPIPRHDTVYWYQQGPGQDPQFLISFYEKMQSDKGSIPDRFSAQQFSDYHSELNMSSLELGDSALYFCASSSRSATTPQYFGPGTRLLVL.

This chain links TRBV20-1 with TRBJ1-2; possibly TRBD1 for D (5 bases). V lost 0 bases, J lost 13 bases, and 12 bases lay in between. CDR3 length: 11 amino acids. The germline V gene has CDR1 DFQATT and CDR2 SNEGSKA (reference sequence). The CDR3 DNA follows: TGCAGTGCTAGAGATCAGGCAGGGCTCACCTTC. Amino acids: CSARDQAGLTF.

V and J are TRBV3-1 (or the pseudogene TRBV3-2) and TRBJ2-3; D possibly corresponds to TRBD1 (6 bases). V was shortened by 6 bases and J by 0 bases, with 13 bases between the two germline ends. CDR3 size: 15 residues. Germline V CDR1 and CDR2: LGHDT, YNNKEL (reference sequence). The CDR3 DNA reads TGTGCCAGCAGACCTCAGGGGAAAAGCACAGATACGCAGTATTTT. This codes for CASRPQGKSTDTQYF.

The table lists this clone with a count of one. The chain carries TRBV27 and TRBJ2-7, with D maybe TRBD2 (6 bases). The CDR3 loop spans 15 amino acids. Trimming took off 7 bases at V and 7 bases at J, with 23 bases between the two ends. Germline values: CDR1 MNHEY, CDR2 SMNVEV (reference sequence). The CDR3 sequence: CASTYLGGSVEEQYF. In DNA, the CDR3 is TGTGCCAGCACCTACCTGGGGGGTTCTGTTGAGGAGCAGTACTTC.

The chain joins TRBV7-2 to TRBJ1-3; a weak D match, TRBD1 (6 bases). Germline values: CDR1 SGHTA, CDR2 FQGNSA. Deletions cut 5 bases from V and 0 bases from J, with 14 bases between. This CDR3 has 16 amino acids. This chain's CDR3 is CASSTDSYFSGNTIYF. CDR3 sequence (DNA): TGTGCCAGCAGCACGGACAGCTATTTCTCTGGAAACACCATATATTTT.

The chain uses TRBV19 and TRBJ2-3; perhaps TRBD1 as D (6 bases). V lost 7 bases and J lost 3, with 14 bases in between. There are 14 residues in the CDR3. CDR1 LNHDA and CDR2 SQIVND come from the germline V gene (reference sequence). CDR3 loop: CASTPQGSTDTQYF. CDR3 nucleotides: TGTGCCAGTACCCCTCAGGGGAGTACAGATACGCAGTATTTT. The full variable domain, with the rest looked up from reference TRBV19 and TRBJ2-3, is DGGITQSPKYLFRKEGQNVTLSCEQNLNHDAMYWYRQDPGQGLRLIYYSQIVNDFQKGDIAEGYSVSREKKESFPLTVTSAQKNPTAFYLCASTPQGSTDTQYFGPGTRLTVL.

The chain links TRBV6-6 to TRBJ2-2, with D unclear. This CDR3 spans 16 amino acids. Germline loops: CDR1 MNHNY, CDR2 SVGAGI (reference sequence). V was cut by 3 bases and J by 0 bases, with 11 bases left in between. Here the CDR3 reads CASSYSTLPNTGELFF. The CDR3 nucleotides read TGTGCCAGCAGTTATTCGACACTCCCGAACACCGGGGAGCTGTTTTTT.

This chain uses TRBV4-1 with TRBJ2-7, with D maybe TRBD2 (5 bases). The CDR3 loop spans 13 amino acids. Germline values: CDR1 MGHRA, CDR2 YSYEKL. V lost 0 bases to trimming and J lost 3 bases, with 6 bases between them. The CDR3 sequence is CASSQDGVYEQYF. The CDR3 bases are TGCGCCAGCAGCCAAGACGGGGTCTACGAGCAGTACTTC.

This clone was detected only once. The chain uses TRBV2 and TRBJ1-1; no clear D. CDR1 and CDR2 from the germline V gene are SNHLY and FYNNEI. The CDR3 covers 14 residues. V lost 7 bases and J lost 1, with 13 bases in between. This CDR3 is CASTWTVKNTEAFF. In DNA form, the CDR3 reads TGTGCCAGCACTTGGACTGTAAAGAACACTGAAGCTTTCTTT.

The gene calls are TRBV15 and TRBJ1-2; D is uncertain. Trimming removed 2 bases from V and 0 bases from J, with 13 bases in between. From germline, CDR1 is LNHNV and CDR2 YYDKDF (reference sequence). This CDR3 is built from 16 residues. The CDR3 sequence is CATSRQLGWANYGYTF. The DNA of the CDR3 is TGTGCCACCAGCAGACAGCTAGGCTGGGCTAACTATGGCTACACCTTC.

This clone was counted a few times. The junction and the germline gene differ at one end; a read error may be behind it. This rearrangement joins TRBV2 to TRBJ1-1; no clear D. The CDR3 extends over 15 amino acids. Germline CDR1 SNHLY, CDR2 FYNNEI. The CDR3 DNA is TGTGCCAGCAGTGAAGCGCTGTGGGGAGGATCTGAGGCTTTCTTT. This gives the protein CASSEALWGGSEAFF.

This rearrangement joins TRBV5-8 to TRBJ2-1; 7 positions agree with TRBD2. V dropped 5 bases and J dropped 0; count of bases not matched to a gene: 5. Germline CDR1 SGHTS, CDR2 YDEGEE. The CDR3 covers 15 residues. The CDR3 region has the DNA TGTGCCAGCAGTTCCGGGACTAACTCCTACAATGAGCAGTTCTTC. Translation gives CASSSGTNSYNEQFF. The whole variable domain, filled in from reference TRBV5-8 and TRBJ2-1, reads EAGVTQSPTHLIKTRGQQATLRCSPISGHTSVYWYQQALGLGLQFLLWYDEGEERNRGNFPPRFSGRQFPNYSSELNVNALELEDSALYLCASSSGTNSYNEQFFGPGTRLTVL.

J is TRBJ2-1 and V is TRBV10-2, with a possible D match to TRBD2 (6 bases). The CDR3 covers 15 residues. Germline CDR1 WSHSY, CDR2 SAAADI. Trimming pared 7 bases from V and 1 base from J, leaving 14 bases between. This chain's CDR3 is CASTFGGPSYNEQFF. CDR3 bases: TGCGCCAGCACCTTCGGGGGTCCATCCTACAATGAGCAGTTCTTC.

V gene TRBV5-1 combines with J gene TRBJ2-7; a possible D gene is TRBD2 (5 bases). Germline CDR1 and CDR2: SGHRS and YFSETQ. CDR3 length: 15 amino acids. The V end was cut by 4 bases, the J end by 3 bases, with 17 bases between. For the CDR3, the DNA is TGCGCCAGCAGCCCCACACCGGGAAAGATCTACGAGCAGTACTTC. Translating it yields CASSPTPGKIYEQYF.

The chain joins TRBV7-2 to TRBJ1-5; D possibly corresponds to TRBD1 (5 bases). The CDR3 has 15 residues. Trimming took 5 bases from V and 1 from J, leaving 12 bases between them. Germline V CDR1 and CDR2: SGHTA, FQGNSA. The CDR3 coding sequence is TGTGCCAGCAGCCCCACGGGGGGGAGCAATCAGCCCCAGCATTTT. Amino acid sequence: CASSPTGGSNQPQHF.

The chain combines TRBV5-6 with TRBJ1-1; D is perhaps TRBD1 (5 bases). This CDR3 has 12 residues. The ends were cut back, 2 bases at V and 14 bases at J, with 16 bases in the middle. The germline V gene has CDR1 SGHDT and CDR2 YYEEEE. The CDR3 region is CASSFQTAGGFF. In nucleotides, the CDR3 is TGTGCCAGCAGCTTCCAAACAGCCGGGGGGTTCTTT.

Concerning this clone itself: Other DNA sequences in the same sample also yield this CDR3. CDR3 protein: CASSLTGNYGYTF. The CDR3 bases are TGTGCCAGCAGTTTAACAGGAAACTATGGCTACACCTTC. This rearrangement joins TRBV12-3 or TRBV12-4 to TRBJ1-2; a weak D match, TRBD1 (5 bases). The CDR3 contains 13 residues. The V and J ends lost 2 bases and 2 bases respectively, with 6 bases between them.